This TCR beta chain was sequenced for a study of T-cell memory formation after mild COVID-19. By proportion, this clonotype is medium-sized (0.01 to 0.1%). MiXCR was run by TCRdb on the 5' RACE reads, yielding one entry per CDR3 protein. Of approximately 7,700 distinct CDR3 sequences in the sample, about 33% were seen once. This CDR3 is built from 16 residues. V lost 2 bases and J 2 bases, leaving 13 bases between the germline ends. From germline, CDR1 is SGHVS and CDR2 FQNEAQ. The gene calls are TRBV7-8 and TRBJ2-1, with D unresolved. Sequenced input: PBMCs or a T cell subset sorted from them (not recorded which). This receptor was obtained from an adult woman who had mild COVID-19 (a few samples of this study predate the infection). Cell type and time point are not known. The CDR3 is CASSLKESGPYNEQFF. The CDR3 coding sequence is TGTGCCAGCAGCTTAAAGGAGTCAGGACCCTACAATGAGCAGTTCTTC.